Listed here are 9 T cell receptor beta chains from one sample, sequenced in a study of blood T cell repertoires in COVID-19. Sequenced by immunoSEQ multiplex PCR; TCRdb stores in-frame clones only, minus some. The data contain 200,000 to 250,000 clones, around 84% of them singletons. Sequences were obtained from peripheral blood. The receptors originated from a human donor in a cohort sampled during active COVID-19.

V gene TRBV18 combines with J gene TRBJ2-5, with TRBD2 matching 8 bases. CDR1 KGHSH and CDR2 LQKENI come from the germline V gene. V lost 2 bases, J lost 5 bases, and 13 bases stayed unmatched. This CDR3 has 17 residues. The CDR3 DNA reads TGTGCCAGCTCACCATCCCAAGCGGGGGTCATACGGGAGACCCAGTACTTC. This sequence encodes CASSPSQAGVIRETQYF.

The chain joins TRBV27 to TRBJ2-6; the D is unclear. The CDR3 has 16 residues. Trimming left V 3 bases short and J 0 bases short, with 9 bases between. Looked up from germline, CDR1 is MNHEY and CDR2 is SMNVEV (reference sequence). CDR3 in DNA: TGTGCCAGCAGTTTGCAGGCGATCTCTGGGGCCAACGTCCTGACTTTC. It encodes CASSLQAISGANVLTF. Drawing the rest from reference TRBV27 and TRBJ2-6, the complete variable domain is EAQVTQNPRYLITVTGKKLTVTCSQNMNHEYMSWYRQDPGLGLRQIYYSMNVEVTDKGDVPEGYKVSRKEKRNFPLILESPSPNQTSLYFCASSLQAISGANVLTFGAGSRLTVL.

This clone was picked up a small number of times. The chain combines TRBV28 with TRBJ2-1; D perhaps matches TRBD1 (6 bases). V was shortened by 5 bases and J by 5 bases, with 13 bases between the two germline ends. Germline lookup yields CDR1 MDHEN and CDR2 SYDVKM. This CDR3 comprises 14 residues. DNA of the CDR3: TGTGCCAGCAGTCTCCAGGGGCGGAACAATGAGCAGTTCTTC. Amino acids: CASSLQGRNNEQFF. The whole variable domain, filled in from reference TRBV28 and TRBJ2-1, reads DVKVTQSSRYLVKRTGEKVFLECVQDMDHENMFWYRQDPGLGLRLIYFSYDVKMKEKGDIPEGYSVSREKKERFSLILESASTNQTSMYLCASSLQGRNNEQFFGPGTRLTVL.

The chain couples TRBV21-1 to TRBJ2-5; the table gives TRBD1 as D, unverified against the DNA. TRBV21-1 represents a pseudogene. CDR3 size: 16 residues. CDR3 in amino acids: CASSRRGDRVLAGEYF. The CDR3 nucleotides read TGTGCCAGCAGCAGACGGGGGGACAGGGTACTGGCCGGGGAGTACTTC.

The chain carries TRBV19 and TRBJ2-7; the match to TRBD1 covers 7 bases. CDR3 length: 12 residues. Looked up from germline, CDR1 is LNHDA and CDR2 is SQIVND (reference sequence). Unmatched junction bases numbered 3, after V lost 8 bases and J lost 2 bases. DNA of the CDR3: TGTGCCAGTGGGACAGATACCTACGAGCAGTACTTC. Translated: CASGTDTYEQYF.

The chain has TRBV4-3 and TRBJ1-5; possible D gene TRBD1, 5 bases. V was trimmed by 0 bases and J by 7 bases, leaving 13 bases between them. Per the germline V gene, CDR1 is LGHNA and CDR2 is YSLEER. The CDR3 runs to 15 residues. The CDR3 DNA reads TGCGCCAGCAGCCAAGATCTGGGGCCGGACCAGCCCCAGCATTTT. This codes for CASSQDLGPDQPQHF.

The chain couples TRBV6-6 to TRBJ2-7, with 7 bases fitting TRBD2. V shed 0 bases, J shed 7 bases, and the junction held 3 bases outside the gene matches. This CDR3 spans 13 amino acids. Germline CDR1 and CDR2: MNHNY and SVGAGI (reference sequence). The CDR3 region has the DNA TGTGCCAGCAGTTACTCTGCAGCGGGGGAGCAGTACTTC. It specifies CASSYSAAGEQYF.

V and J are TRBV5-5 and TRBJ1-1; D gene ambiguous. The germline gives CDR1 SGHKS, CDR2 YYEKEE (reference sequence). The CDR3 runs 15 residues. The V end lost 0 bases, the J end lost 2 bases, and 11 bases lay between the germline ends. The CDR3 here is CASSLESLTNTEAFF. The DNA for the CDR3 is TGTGCCAGCAGCTTGGAGTCGTTAACAAACACTGAAGCTTTCTTT. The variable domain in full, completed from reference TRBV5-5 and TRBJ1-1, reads DAGVTQSPTHLIKTRGQQVTLRCSPISGHKSVSWYQQVLGQGPQFIFQYYEKEERGRGNFPDRFSARQFPNYSSELNVNALLLGDSALYLCASSLESLTNTEAFFGQGTRLTVV.

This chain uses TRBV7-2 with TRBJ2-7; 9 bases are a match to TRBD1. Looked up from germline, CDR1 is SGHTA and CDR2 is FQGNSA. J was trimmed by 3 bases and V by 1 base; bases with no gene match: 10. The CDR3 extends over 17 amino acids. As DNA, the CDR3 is TGTGCCAGCAGCTTAGGGACAGGGGCCCCTAACGGCTACGAGCAGTACTTC. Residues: CASSLGTGAPNGYEQYF.